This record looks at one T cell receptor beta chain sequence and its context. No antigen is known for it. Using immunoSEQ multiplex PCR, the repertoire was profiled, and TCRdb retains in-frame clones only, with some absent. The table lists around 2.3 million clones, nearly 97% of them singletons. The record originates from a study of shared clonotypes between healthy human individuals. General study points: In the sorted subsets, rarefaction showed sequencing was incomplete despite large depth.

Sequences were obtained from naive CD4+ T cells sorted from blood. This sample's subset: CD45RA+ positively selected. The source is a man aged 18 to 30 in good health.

The CDR3 is CASRPQGVSQEKLFF. CDR3 in DNA: TGTGCCAGCAGGCCTCAGGGGGTTTCACAAGAAAAACTGTTTTTT. The genes are TRBV28 and TRBJ1-4, with TRBD1 identical over 7 bases. Germline assignment: CDR1 MDHEN and CDR2 SYDVKM. With V trimmed by 6 bases and J by 8 bases, 12 bases remained unmatched. The CDR3 is 15 amino acids.